The 5 T cell receptor beta chains below all came from one sample that was sequenced in a study of early T cells in non-severe SARS-CoV-2 infection. TCRdb itself ran the 5' RACE reads through MiXCR, one entry per CDR3 protein. The sample holds 50,000 to 85,000 distinct CDR3 sequences, roughly 10% seen once. The specimen was whole blood. Every receptor here comes from an adult who was a healthcare worker with PCR-confirmed SARS-CoV-2 infection or an uninfected control (not recorded which).

In its sample, this clonotype was seen many times. V usage is TRBV29-1 and J usage is TRBJ2-5, with D uncertain. The germline V and J ends were trimmed by 8 bases and 5 bases, with 15 bases remaining between them. CDR1 and CDR2 from the germline V gene are SQVTM and ANQGSEA. The CDR3 is made up of 12 amino acids. The CDR3 sequence is CSTVVGKETQYF. The CDR3 DNA reads TGCAGCACTGTGGTTGGGAAGGAGACCCAGTACTTC.

V is TRBV28 and J is TRBJ2-1; 7 bases fit TRBD1. Germline CDR1 and CDR2: MDHEN and SYDVKM. Unmatched junction bases numbered 8, after V lost 4 bases and J lost 8 bases. CDR3 length: 14 residues. In nucleotides, the CDR3 is TGTGCCAGCAGTTACGGGACAGAAGTAGATGAGCAGTTCTTC. It codes for CASSYGTEVDEQFF.

CDR3 in amino acids: CASSTTGTPREQYF. CDR3 DNA sequence: TGTGCCAGCAGTACGACAGGGACCCCTCGGGAGCAGTACTTC. The chain employs TRBV28 and TRBJ2-7; 7 bases fit TRBD1. Unmatched junction bases numbered 11, after V lost 5 bases and J lost 7 bases. CDR1 is MDHEN and CDR2 is SYDVKM in the germline V gene. The CDR3 is made up of 14 amino acids.

This clonotype has at least ten counts. The chain employs TRBV4-1 and TRBJ2-7, with a tentative D call TRBD2 (7 bases). Trimming pared 0 bases from V and 7 bases from J, leaving 22 bases between. This CDR3 comprises 17 residues. Germline CDR1 MGHRA, CDR2 YSYEKL. The DNA for the CDR3 is TGCGCCAGCAGCCAAGATTTAAGGGGGAGGGCCCTGCGAGAGCAGTACTTC. Translated: CASSQDLRGRALREQYF.

V gene TRBV4-1 combines with J gene TRBJ2-5; 9 positions match TRBD2. The length of the CDR3 is 17 residues. The junction had 9 bases not matched to a gene; V was cut back by 0 bases and J by 4 bases. The germline gives CDR1 MGHRA, CDR2 YSYEKL. CDR3 amino acids: CASSQELAGFTRETQYF. The CDR3 nucleotides are TGCGCCAGCAGCCAAGAGCTAGCGGGATTTACTCGAGAGACCCAGTACTTC.